The 10 T cell receptor beta chains below were found in one sample sequenced in a study of OX40 agonist ivuxolimab in advanced cancers. The protocol was immunoSEQ multiplex PCR, while the TCRdb copy is restricted to in-frame clones and leaves out a portion. The sample yields about 72,000 clones, about 87% seen once. The specimen comprised CD4+ or CD8+ T cells sorted from blood, sampled in a trial of the OX40 agonist ivuxolimab. The receptor set was obtained from an adult with an advanced solid tumor such as melanoma, head and neck, liver or kidney cancer.

The chain links TRBV11-2 to TRBJ2-1, with 8 bases identical to TRBD2. Germline V lookup: CDR1 SGHAT, CDR2 FQNNGV. The CDR3 consists of 15 residues. V shed 5 bases, J shed 5 bases, and the junction held 8 bases outside the gene matches. This chain's CDR3 is CASSPGGGRNNEQFF. For the CDR3, the DNA is TGTGCCAGCAGCCCGGGGGGCGGGAGGAACAATGAGCAGTTCTTC.

The rearrangement joins TRBV7-6 to TRBJ1-3, with unresolved D. Germline CDR1 reads SGHVS; CDR2 reads FNYEAQ. The CDR3 extends over 14 amino acids. Trimming left V 5 bases short and J 1 base short, with 9 bases between. CDR3: CASSQGISGNTIYF. DNA for the CDR3: TGTGCCAGCAGCCAAGGTATTTCTGGAAACACCATATATTTT. The variable domain in full, with the rest retrieved from reference TRBV7-6 and TRBJ1-3, is GAGVSQSPRYKVTKRGQDVALRCDPISGHVSLYWYRQALGQGPEFLTYFNYEAQQDKSGLPNDRFSAERPEGSISTLTIQRTEQRDSAMYRCASSQGISGNTIYFGEGSWLTVV.

This chain connects TRBV5-4 to TRBJ2-3; 12 nucleotides agree with TRBD2. Per the germline V gene, CDR1 is SGHNT and CDR2 is YYREEE (reference sequence). The CDR3 has 18 residues. V lost 6 bases to trimming and J lost 6 bases; unmatched junction nucleotides: 17. The CDR3: CASTRGLAGGTGSDTQYF. CDR3 in DNA: TGTGCCAGCACCCGGGGGCTAGCGGGAGGGACTGGGTCGGATACGCAGTATTTT.

This chain links TRBV15 with TRBJ2-1; maybe TRBD1 (6 bases). The CDR3 contains 19 residues. The germline V and J ends were trimmed by 1 base and 0 bases, with 19 bases remaining between them. Germline-derived CDR1 and CDR2 are LNHNV and YYDKDF (reference sequence). CDR3 residues: CATSRAGTLPPLSYNEQFF. The CDR3 DNA is TGTGCCACCAGCAGAGCAGGGACACTTCCTCCGCTCTCCTACAATGAGCAGTTCTTC.

The V call is TRBV6-5, the J call TRBJ1-2; D is uncertain. This CDR3 contains 13 residues. Germline V CDR1 and CDR2: MNHEY, SVGAGI. V was pared by 0 bases and J by 5 bases, with 7 bases between. The DNA of the CDR3 is TGTGCCAGCAGTTACTCTCAACGGTATGGCTACACCTTC. Its protein is CASSYSQRYGYTF.

The chain uses TRBV2 and TRBJ2-6; unclear D gene. The germline V and J ends were trimmed by 3 bases and 0 bases, with 6 bases remaining between them. Germline CDR1 reads SNHLY; CDR2 reads FYNNEI. The CDR3 covers 15 residues. CDR3 amino acids: CASSDFNSGANVLTF. Here the CDR3 DNA reads TGTGCCAGCAGTGACTTTAACTCTGGGGCCAACGTCCTGACTTTC.

V and J are TRBV9 and TRBJ2-1; D may be TRBD1 or TRBD2 (5 bases each). CDR1 is SGDLS and CDR2 is YYNGEE in the germline V gene. With 0 bases removed from V and 8 bases from J, the gap between germline ends came to 12 bases. CDR3 size: 14 residues. The CDR3 nucleotides are TGTGCCAGCAGCGTAGGGGGGATCCGCGATGAGCAGTTCTTC. It is translated as CASSVGGIRDEQFF.

The chain couples TRBV28 to TRBJ1-5, with D unclear. V was shortened by 3 bases and J by 9 bases, with 15 bases between the two germline ends. The germline V gene encodes CDR1 MDHEN and CDR2 SYDVKM. The CDR3 sequence is 14 residues long. DNA for the CDR3: TGTGCCAGCAGTTTCGGGCGGGCACATGGGCCCCAGCATTTT. Translated: CASSFGRAHGPQHF. Full variable domain (remainder filled in from reference TRBV28 and TRBJ1-5): DVKVTQSSRYLVKRTGEKVFLECVQDMDHENMFWYRQDPGLGLRLIYFSYDVKMKEKGDIPEGYSVSREKKERFSLILESASTNQTSMYLCASSFGRAHGPQHFGDGTRLSIL.

The gene calls are TRBV13 and TRBJ1-1; possibly TRBD1 for D (6 bases). The CDR3 loop spans 13 amino acids. From germline, CDR1 is PRHDT and CDR2 FYEKMQ (reference sequence). V lost 10 bases and J lost 2, with 14 bases in between. The CDR3 here is CATDSGVNTEAFF. In DNA form, the CDR3 reads TGTGCCACCGACTCAGGGGTAAACACTGAAGCTTTCTTT.

The V gene is TRBV6-6, the J gene TRBJ1-5; the D gene is possibly TRBD1 (6 bases). V was clipped by 7 bases and J by 3 bases, with 19 bases between them. There are 16 residues in the CDR3. From germline, CDR1 is MNHNY and CDR2 SVGAGI (reference sequence). CDR3 region: CASTKSGDRNNQPQHF. The DNA of the CDR3 is TGTGCCAGCACCAAGTCTGGCGACAGGAACAATCAGCCCCAGCATTTT.